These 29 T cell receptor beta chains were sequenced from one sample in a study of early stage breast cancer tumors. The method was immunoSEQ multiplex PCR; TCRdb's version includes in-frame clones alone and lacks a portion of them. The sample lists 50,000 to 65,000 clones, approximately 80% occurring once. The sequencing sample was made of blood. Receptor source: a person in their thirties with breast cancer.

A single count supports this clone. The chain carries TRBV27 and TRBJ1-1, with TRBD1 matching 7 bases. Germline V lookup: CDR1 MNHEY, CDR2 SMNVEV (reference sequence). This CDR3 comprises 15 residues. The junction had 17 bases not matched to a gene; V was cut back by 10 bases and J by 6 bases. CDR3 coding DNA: TGTGCCACCAAGGGTACCCCGGGACAGAATTCTGAAGCTTTCTTT. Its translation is CATKGTPGQNSEAFF.

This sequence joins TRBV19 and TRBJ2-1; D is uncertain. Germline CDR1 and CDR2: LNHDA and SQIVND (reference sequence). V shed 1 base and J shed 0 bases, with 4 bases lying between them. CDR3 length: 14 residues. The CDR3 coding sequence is TGTGCCAGTAGTATAGTTAGCTCCTACAATGAGCAGTTCTTC. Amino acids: CASSIVSSYNEQFF.

The CDR3 nucleotides read TGTGCCAGCTCACCACCGACAACTACCTACGAGCAGTACTTC. It codes for CASSPPTTTYEQYF. The chain couples TRBV18 to TRBJ2-7; no firm D call. Trimming left V 0 bases short and J 2 bases short, with 8 bases between. Germline lookup yields CDR1 KGHSH and CDR2 LQKENI. The CDR3 has 14 residues.

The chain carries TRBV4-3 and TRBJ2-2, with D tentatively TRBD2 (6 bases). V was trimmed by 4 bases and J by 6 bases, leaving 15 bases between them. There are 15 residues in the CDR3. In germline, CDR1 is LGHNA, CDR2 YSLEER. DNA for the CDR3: TGCGCCAGCAGCCCCGAATGGAGGGCCTCCGGGGAGCTGTTTTTT. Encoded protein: CASSPEWRASGELFF.

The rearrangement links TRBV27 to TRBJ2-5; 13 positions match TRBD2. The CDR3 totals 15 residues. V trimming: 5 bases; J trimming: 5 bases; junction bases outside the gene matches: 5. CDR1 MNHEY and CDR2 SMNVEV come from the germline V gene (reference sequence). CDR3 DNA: TGTGCCAGCAGTGCCGGACTAGCGGGAGCGGAGACCCAGTACTTC. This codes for CASSAGLAGAETQYF.

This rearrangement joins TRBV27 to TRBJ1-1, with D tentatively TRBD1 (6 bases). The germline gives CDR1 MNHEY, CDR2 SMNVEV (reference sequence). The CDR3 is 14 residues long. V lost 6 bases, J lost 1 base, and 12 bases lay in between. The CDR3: CASRSGHPNTEAFF. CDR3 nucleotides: TGTGCCAGCAGATCGGGACACCCGAACACTGAAGCTTTCTTT.

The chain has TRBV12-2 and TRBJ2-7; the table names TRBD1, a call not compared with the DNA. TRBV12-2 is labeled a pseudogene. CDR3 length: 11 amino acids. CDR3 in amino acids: CASRPQGSLYF. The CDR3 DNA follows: TGTGCAAGTCGCCCACAGGGGTCCCTGTACTTC.

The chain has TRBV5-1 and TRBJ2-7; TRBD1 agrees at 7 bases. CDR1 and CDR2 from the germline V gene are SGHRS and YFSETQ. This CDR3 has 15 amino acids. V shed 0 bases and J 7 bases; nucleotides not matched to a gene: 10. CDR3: CASSLATTGTREQYF. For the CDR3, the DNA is TGCGCCAGCAGCTTGGCGACGACAGGGACCAGGGAGCAGTACTTC.

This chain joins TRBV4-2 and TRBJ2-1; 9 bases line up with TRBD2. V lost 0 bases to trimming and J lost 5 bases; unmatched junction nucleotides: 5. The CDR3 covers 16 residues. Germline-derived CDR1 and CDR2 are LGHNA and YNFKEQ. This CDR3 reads CASSQDSAGGNNEQFF. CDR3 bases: TGTGCCAGCAGCCAAGATAGCGCGGGAGGGAACAATGAGCAGTTCTTC.

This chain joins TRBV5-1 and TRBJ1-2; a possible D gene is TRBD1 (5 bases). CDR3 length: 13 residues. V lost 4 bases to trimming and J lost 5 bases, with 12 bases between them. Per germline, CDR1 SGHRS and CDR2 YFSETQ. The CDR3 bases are TGCGCCAGCAGCGGAGGGACGGTTTATGGCTACACCTTC. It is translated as CASSGGTVYGYTF.

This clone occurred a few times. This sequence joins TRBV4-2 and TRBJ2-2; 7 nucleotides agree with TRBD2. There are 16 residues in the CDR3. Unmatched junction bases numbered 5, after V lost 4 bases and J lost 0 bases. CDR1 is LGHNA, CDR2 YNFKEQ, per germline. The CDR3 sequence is CASSPGAGTNTGELFF. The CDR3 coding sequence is TGTGCCAGCAGCCCCGGAGCGGGAACGAACACCGGGGAGCTGTTTTTT.

CDR3 sequence reads: CAWTSGIYNEQFF. Here the CDR3 DNA reads TGTGCCTGGACTAGCGGAATATACAATGAGCAGTTCTTC. The chain recombines TRBV30 with TRBJ2-1; 7 bases are a match to TRBD2. This CDR3 has 13 amino acids. Losses at the gene ends were 4 bases for V and 4 bases for J; bases not matched to a gene: 4. Germline CDR1 GTSNPN, CDR2 SVGIG (reference sequence).

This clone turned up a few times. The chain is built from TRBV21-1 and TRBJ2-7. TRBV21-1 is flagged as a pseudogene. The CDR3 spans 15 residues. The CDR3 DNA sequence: TGTGCCAGCAGCAAAGCCCAGGGTGGGGGAGACGAGCAGTACTTC. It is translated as CASSKAQGGGDEQYF.

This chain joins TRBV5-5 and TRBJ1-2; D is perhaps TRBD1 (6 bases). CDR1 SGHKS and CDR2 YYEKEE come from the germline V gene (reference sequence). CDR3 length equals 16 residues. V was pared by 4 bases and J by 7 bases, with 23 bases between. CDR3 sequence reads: CASSITPGGRQSGYTF. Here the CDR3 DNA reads TGTGCCAGCAGCATAACCCCCGGGGGGCGGCAGTCTGGCTACACCTTC.

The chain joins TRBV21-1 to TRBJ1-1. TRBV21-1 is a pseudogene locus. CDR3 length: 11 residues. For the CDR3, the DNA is TGTGCCAGCAGCAAAGGGATGGAAGCTTTCTTT. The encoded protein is CASSKGMEAFF.

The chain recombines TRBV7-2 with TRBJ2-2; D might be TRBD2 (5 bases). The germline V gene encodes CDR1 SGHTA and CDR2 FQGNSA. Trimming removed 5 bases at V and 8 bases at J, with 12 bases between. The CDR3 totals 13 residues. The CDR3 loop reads CASSPTSAGELFF. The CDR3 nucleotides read TGTGCCAGCAGCCCAACTAGTGCGGGGGAGCTGTTTTTT.

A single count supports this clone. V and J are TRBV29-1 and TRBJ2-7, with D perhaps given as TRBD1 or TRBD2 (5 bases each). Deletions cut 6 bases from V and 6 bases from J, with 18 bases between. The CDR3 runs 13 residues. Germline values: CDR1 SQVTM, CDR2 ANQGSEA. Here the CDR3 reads CSVGSVGAGEQYF. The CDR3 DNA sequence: TGCAGCGTGGGGAGTGTAGGGGCGGGCGAGCAGTACTTC.

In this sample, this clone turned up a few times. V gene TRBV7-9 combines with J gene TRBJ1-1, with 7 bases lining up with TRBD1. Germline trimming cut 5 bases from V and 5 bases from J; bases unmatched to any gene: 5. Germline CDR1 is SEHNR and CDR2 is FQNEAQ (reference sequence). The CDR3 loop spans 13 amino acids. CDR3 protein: CASSAGTVTEAFF. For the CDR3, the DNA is TGTGCCAGCAGCGCCGGGACAGTAACTGAAGCTTTCTTT.

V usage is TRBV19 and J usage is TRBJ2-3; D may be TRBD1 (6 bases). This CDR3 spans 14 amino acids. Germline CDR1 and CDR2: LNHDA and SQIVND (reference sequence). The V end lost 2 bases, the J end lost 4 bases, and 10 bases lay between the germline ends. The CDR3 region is CASSIQGIADTQYF. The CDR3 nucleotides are TGTGCCAGTAGTATACAGGGGATAGCAGATACGCAGTATTTT.

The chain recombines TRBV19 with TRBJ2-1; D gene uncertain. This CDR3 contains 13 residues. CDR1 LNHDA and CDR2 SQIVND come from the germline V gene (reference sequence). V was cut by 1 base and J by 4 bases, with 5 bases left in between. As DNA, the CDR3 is TGTGCCAGTAGTATAGGCCCGTACAATGAGCAGTTCTTC. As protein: CASSIGPYNEQFF. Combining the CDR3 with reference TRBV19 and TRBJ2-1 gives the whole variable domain DGGITQSPKYLFRKEGQNVTLSCEQNLNHDAMYWYRQDPGQGLRLIYYSQIVNDFQKGDIAEGYSVSREKKESFPLTVTSAQKNPTAFYLCASSIGPYNEQFFGPGTRLTVL.

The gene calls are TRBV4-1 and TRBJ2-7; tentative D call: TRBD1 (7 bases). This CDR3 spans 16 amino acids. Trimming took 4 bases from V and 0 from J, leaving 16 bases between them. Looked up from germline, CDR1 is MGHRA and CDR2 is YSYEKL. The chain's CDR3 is CASSPVAGQSSYEQYF. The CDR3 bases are TGCGCCAGCAGCCCCGTCGCGGGACAGAGCTCCTACGAGCAGTACTTC.

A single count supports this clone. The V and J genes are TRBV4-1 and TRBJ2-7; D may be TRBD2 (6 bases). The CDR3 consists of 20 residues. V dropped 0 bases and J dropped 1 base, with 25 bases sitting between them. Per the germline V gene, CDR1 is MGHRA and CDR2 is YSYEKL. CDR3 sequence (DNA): TGCGCCAGCAGCCAAGACCTAGGGAGGAGCTCGGAATCAGTTTCCTACGAGCAGTACTTC. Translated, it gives CASSQDLGRSSESVSYEQYF.

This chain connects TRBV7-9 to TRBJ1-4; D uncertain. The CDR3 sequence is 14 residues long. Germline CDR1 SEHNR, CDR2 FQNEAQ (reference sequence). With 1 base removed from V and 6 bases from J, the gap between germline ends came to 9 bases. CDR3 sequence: CASSLGGLDEKLFF. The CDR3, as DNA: TGTGCCAGCAGCTTAGGAGGGCTGGATGAAAAACTGTTTTTT.

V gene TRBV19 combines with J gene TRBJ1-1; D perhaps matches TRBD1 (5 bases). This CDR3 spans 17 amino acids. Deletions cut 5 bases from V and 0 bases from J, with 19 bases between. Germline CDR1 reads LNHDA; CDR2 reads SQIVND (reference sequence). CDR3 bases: TGTGCCAGTAGTTGGGCCGGGGGACCCTACGTGAACACTGAAGCTTTCTTT. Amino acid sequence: CASSWAGGPYVNTEAFF.

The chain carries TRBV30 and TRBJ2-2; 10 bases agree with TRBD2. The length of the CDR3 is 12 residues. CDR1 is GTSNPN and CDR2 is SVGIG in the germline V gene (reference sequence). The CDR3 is CSGRANTGELFF. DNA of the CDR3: TGTAGCGGGAGGGCGAACACCGGGGAGCTGTTTTTT.

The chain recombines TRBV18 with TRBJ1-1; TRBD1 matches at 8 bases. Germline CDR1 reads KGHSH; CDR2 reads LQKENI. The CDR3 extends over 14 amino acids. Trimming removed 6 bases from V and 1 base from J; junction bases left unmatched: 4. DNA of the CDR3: TGTGCCAGCTCTCAAGGGACAGGGAACACTGAAGCTTTCTTT. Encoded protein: CASSQGTGNTEAFF.

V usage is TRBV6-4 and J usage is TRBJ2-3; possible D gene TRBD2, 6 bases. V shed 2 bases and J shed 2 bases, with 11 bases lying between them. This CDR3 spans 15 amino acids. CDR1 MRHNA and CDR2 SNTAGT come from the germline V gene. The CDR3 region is CASSDGGAHTDTQYF. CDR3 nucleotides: TGTGCCAGCAGTGACGGAGGGGCCCACACAGATACGCAGTATTTT.

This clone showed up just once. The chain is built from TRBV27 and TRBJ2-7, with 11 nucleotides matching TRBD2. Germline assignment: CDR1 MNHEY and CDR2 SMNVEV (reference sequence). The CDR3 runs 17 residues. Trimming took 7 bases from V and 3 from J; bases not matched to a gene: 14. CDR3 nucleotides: TGTGCCAGCATCAAAGAATTCGGGACTAGCGGCCTCTACGAGCAGTACTTC. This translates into CASIKEFGTSGLYEQYF.

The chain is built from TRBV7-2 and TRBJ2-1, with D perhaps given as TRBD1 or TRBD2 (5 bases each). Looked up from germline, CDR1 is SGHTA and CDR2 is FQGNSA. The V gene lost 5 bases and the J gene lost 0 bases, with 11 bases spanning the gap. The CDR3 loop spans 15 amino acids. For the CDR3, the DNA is TGTGCCAGCAGCCCGCCAGGGAGCTCCTACAATGAGCAGTTCTTC. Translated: CASSPPGSSYNEQFF.